This TCR beta chain was recorded in a study of T-cell reconstitution after alpha-beta-depleted transplantation in children. Preparation of the TCRbeta library involved a method that used unique molecular identifiers. TCRdb re-called the PCR reads with MiXCR, one entry per CDR3 protein. This sample has about 420,000 distinct CDR3 sequences, with about 17% found just once. This clonotype has more than one count but fewer than ten. The sequence was collected from a boy younger than two who had a stem cell transplant for Wiskott-Aldrich syndrome, so the T cells may come from the graft donor. The specimen comprised PBMCs, mostly from graft donor cells, sampled 360 days after TCRalphabeta/CD19-depleted stem cell transplant.

For the CDR3, the DNA is TGTGCCAGCAGGGCAGAAACCATGAACACTGAAGCTTTCTTT. It is translated as CASRAETMNTEAFF. The chain couples TRBV12-3 or TRBV12-4 to TRBJ1-1; D is ambiguous. V was clipped by 6 bases and J by 0 bases, with 11 bases between them. The CDR3 loop spans 14 amino acids.